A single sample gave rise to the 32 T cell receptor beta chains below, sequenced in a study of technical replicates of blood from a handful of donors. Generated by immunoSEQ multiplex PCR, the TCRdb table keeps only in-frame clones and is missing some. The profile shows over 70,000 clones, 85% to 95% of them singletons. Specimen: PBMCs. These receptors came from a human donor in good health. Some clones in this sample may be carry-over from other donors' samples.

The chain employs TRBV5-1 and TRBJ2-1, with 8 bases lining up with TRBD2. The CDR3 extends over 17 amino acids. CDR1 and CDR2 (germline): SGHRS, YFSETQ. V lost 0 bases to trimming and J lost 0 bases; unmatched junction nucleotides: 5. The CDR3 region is CASSLGLAGSSYNEQFF. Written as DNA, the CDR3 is TGCGCCAGCAGCTTGGGGCTAGCGGGTAGCTCCTACAATGAGCAGTTCTTC.

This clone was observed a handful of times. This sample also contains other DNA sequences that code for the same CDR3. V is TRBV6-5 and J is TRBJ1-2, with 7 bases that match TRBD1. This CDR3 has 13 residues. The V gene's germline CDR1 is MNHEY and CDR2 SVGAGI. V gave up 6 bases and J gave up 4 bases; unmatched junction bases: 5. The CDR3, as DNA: TGTGCCAGCAGGAATGGACAGGCCTATGGCTACACCTTC. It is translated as CASRNGQAYGYTF.

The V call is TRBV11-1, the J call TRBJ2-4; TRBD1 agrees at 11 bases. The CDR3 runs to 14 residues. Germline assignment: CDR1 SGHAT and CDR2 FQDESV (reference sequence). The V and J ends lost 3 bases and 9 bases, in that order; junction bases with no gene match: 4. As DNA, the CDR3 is TGTGCCAGCAGCTTCCGCGGGACAGGGGGCATTCAGTACTTC. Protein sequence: CASSFRGTGGIQYF.

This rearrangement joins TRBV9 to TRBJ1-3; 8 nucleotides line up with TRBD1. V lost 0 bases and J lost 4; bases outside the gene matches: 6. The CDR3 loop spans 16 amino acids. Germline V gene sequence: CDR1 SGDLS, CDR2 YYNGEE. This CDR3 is CASSVAERTGGNTIYF. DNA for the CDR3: TGTGCCAGCAGCGTAGCGGAGAGGACAGGGGGAAACACCATATATTTT.

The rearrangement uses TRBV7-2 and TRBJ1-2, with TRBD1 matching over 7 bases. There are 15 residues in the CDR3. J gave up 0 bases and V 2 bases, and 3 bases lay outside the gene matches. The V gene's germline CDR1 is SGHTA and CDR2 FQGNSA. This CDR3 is CASSLRGQTNYGYTF. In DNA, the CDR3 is TGTGCCAGCAGCTTACGGGGACAGACTAACTATGGCTACACCTTC.

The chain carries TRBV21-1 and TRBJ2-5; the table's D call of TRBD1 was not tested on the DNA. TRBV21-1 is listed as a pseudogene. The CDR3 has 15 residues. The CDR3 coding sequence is TGTGCCAGCACCACCCACTGGACAAGGCAAGAGACCCAGTACTTC. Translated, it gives CASTTHWTRQETQYF.

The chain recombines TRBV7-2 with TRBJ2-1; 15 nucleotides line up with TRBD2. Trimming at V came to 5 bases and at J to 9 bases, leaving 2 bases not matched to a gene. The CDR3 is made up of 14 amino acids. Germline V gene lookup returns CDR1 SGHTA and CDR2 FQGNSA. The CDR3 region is CASSGLAGGIEQFF. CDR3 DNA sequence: TGTGCCAGCAGCGGACTAGCGGGAGGGATTGAGCAGTTCTTC.

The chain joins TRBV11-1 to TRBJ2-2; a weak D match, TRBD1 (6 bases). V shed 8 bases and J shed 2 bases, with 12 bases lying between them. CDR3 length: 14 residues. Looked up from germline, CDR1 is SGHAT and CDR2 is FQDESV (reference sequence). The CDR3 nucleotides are TGTGCCAGCCGGGACAAGGATAACACCGGGGAGCTGTTTTTT. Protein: CASRDKDNTGELFF.

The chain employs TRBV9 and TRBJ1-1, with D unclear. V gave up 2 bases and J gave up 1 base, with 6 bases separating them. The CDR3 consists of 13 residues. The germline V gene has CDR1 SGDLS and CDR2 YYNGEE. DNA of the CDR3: TGTGCCAGCAGCGTGGCACCGAACACTGAAGCTTTCTTT. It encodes CASSVAPNTEAFF.

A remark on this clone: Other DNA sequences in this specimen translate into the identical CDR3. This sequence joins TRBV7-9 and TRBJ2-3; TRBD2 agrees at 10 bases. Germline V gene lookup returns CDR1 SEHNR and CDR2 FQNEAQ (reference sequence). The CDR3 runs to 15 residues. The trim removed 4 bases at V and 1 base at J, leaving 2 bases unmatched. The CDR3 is CASSSAGGGTDTQYF. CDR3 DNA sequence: TGTGCCAGCAGCTCAGCGGGAGGGGGCACAGATACGCAGTATTTT.

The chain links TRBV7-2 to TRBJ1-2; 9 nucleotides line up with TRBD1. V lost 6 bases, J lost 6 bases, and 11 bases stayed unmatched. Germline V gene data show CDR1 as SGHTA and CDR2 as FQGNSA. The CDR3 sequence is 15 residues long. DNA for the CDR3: TGTGCCAGCAGACAAGCCGGGACAGGGTATGATGGCTACACCTTC. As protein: CASRQAGTGYDGYTF.

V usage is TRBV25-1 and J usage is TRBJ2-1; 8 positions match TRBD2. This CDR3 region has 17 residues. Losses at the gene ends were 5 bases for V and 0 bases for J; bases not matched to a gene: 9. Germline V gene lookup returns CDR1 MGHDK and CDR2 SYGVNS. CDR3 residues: CASSQFGGGSSYNEQFF. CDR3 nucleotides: TGTGCCAGCAGTCAATTCGGGGGGGGGAGCTCCTACAATGAGCAGTTCTTC.

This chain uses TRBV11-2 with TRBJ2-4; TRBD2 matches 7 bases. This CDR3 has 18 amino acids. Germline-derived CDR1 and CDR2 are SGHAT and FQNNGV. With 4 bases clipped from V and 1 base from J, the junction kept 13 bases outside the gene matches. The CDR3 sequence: CASSSIEVLRGAKNIQYF. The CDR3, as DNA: TGTGCCAGCAGCTCGATCGAGGTCCTGCGGGGGGCCAAAAACATTCAGTACTTC.

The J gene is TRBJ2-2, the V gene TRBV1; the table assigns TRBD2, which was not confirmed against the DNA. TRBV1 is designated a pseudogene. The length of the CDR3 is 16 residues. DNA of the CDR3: TGCACCAGGAGTTGCGGGGGCCTGATCAACACCGGGGAGCTGTTTTTT. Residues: CTRSCGGLINTGELFF.

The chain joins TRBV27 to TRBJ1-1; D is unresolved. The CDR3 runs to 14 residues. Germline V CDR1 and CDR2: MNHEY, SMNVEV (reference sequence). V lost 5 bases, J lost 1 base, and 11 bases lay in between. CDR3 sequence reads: CASSPWAPNTEAFF. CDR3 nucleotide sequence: TGTGCCAGCAGTCCCTGGGCCCCGAACACTGAAGCTTTCTTT.

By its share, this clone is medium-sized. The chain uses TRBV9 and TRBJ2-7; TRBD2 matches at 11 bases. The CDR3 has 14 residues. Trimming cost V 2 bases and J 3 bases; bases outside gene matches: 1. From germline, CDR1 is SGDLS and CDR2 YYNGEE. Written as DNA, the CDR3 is TGTGCCAGCAGCGTTAGCGGGGGGGGCTACGAGCAGTACTTC. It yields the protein CASSVSGGGYEQYF.

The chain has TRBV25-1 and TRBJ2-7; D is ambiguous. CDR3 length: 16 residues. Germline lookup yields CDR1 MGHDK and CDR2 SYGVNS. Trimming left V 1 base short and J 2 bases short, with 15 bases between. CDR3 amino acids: CASSELFSHTPYEQYF. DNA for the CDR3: TGTGCCAGCAGTGAATTGTTCTCCCACACCCCCTACGAGCAGTACTTC.

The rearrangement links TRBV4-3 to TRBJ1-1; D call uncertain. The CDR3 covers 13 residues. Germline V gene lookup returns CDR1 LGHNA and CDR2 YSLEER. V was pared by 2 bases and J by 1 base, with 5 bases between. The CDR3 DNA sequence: TGCGCCAGCAGCCAAAACAAGAACACTGAAGCTTTCTTT. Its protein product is CASSQNKNTEAFF.

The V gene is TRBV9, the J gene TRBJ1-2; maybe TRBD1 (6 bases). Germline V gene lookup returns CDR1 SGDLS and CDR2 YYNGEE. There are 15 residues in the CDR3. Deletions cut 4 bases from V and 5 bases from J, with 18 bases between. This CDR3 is CASSLSIAGQYGYTF. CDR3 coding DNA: TGTGCCAGCAGCTTGTCAATCGCAGGACAGTATGGCTACACCTTC. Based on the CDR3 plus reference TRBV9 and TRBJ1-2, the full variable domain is DSGVTQTPKHLITATGQRVTLRCSPRSGDLSVYWYQQSLDQGLQFLIQYYNGEERAKGNILERFSAQQFPDLHSELNLSSLELGDSALYFCASSLSIAGQYGYTFGSGTRLTVV.

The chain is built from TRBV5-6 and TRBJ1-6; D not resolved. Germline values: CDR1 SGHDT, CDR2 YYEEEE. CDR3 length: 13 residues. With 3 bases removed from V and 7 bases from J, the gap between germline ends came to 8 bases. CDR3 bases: TGTGCCAGCAGCTCCCAAGAGAATTCACCCCTCCACTTT. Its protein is CASSSQENSPLHF.

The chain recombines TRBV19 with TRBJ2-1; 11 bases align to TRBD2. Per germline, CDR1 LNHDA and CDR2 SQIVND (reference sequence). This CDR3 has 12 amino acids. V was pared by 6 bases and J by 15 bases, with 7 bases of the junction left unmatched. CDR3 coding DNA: TGTGCCAGTAGGGGGACTAGCGGAGTGGGGTTCTTC. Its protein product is CASRGTSGVGFF.

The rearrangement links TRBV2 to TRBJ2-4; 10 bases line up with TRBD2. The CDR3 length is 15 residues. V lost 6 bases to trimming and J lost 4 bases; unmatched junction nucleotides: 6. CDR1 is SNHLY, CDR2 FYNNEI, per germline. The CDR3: CASSVAGGLKNIQYF. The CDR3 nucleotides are TGTGCCAGCAGCGTAGCGGGGGGTCTAAAAAACATTCAGTACTTC.

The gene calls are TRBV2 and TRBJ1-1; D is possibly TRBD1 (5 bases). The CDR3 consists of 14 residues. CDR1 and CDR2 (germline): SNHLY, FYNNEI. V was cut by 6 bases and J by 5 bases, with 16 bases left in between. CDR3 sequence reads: CASSKEGQRTEAFF. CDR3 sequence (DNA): TGTGCCAGCAGCAAGGAGGGGCAGAGGACTGAAGCTTTCTTT.

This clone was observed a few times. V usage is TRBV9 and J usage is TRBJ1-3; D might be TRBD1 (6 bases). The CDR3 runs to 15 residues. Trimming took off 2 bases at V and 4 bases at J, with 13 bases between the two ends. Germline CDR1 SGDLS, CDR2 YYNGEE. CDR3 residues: CASSVGQIEGNTIYF. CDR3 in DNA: TGTGCCAGCAGCGTGGGACAAATTGAAGGAAACACCATATATTTT.

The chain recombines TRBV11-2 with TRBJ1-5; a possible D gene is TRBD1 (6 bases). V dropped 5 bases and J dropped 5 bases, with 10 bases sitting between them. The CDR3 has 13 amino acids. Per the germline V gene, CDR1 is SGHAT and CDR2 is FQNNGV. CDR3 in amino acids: CASSPDRYQPQHF. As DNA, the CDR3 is TGTGCCAGCAGCCCTGACAGGTATCAGCCCCAGCATTTT. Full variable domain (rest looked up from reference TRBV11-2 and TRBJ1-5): EAGVAQSPRYKIIEKRQSVAFWCNPISGHATLYWYQQILGQGPKLLIQFQNNGVVDDSQLPKDRFSAERLKGVDSTLKIQPAKLEDSAVYLCASSPDRYQPQHFGDGTRLSIL.

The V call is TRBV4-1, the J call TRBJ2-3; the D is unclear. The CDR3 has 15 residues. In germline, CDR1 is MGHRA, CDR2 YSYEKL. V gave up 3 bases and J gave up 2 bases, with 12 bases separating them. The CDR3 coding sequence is TGCGCCAGCAGCCAGATACCAGGCCCCACAGATACGCAGTATTTT. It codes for CASSQIPGPTDTQYF.

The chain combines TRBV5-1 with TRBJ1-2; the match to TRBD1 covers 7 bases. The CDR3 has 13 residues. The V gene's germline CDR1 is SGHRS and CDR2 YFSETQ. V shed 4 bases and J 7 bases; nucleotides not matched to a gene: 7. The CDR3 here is CASSKGQASGYTF. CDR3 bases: TGCGCCAGCAGCAAAGGACAGGCGTCTGGCTACACCTTC.

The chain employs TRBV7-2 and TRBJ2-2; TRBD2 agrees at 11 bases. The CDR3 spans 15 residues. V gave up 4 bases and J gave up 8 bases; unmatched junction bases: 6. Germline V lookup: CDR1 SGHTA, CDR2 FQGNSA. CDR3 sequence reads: CASSSRRLAGGELFF. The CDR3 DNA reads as TGTGCCAGCAGCTCCCGGCGACTAGCGGGGGGGGAGCTGTTTTTT. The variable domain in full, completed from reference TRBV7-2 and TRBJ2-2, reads GAGVSQSPSNKVTEKGKDVELRCDPISGHTALYWYRQSLGQGLEFLIYFQGNSAPDKSGLPSDRFSAERTGGSVSTLTIQRTQQEDSAVYLCASSSRRLAGGELFFGEGSRLTVL.

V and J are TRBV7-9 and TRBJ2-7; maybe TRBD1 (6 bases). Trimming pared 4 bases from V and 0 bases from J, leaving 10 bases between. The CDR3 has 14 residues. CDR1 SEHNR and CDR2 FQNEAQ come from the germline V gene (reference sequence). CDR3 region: CASSSDRSSYEQYF. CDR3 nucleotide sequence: TGTGCCAGCAGCTCAGACAGGAGCTCCTACGAGCAGTACTTC.

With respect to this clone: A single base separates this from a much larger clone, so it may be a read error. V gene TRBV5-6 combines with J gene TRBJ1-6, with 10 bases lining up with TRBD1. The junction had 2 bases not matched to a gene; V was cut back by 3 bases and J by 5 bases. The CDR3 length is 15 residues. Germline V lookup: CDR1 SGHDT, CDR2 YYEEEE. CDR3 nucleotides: TGTGCCAGCAGCTCCGGGACAGGGGATAATTCACCCCTCCACTTT. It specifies CASSSGTGDNSPLHF. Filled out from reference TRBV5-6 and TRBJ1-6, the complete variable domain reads DAGVTQSPTHLIKTRGQQVTLRCSPKSGHDTVSWYQQALGQGPQFIFQYYEEEERQRGNFPDRFSGHQFPNYSSELNVNALLLGDSALYLCASSSGTGDNSPLHFGNGTRLTVT.

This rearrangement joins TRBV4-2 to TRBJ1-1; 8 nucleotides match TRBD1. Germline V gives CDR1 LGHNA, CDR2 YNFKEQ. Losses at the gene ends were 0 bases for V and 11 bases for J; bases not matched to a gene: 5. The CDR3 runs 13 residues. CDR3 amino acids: CASSQELQGGAFF. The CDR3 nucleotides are TGTGCCAGCAGCCAAGAACTACAGGGGGGGGCTTTCTTT.

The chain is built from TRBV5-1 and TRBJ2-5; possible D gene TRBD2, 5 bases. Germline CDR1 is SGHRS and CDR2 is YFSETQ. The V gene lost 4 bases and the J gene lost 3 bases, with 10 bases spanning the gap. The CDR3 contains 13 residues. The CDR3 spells CASSLGNEETQYF. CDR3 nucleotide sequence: TGCGCCAGCAGCCTCGGGAACGAAGAGACCCAGTACTTC.